This TCR beta chain derives from a study of spatial heterogeneity in lung cancer. Study-level results: Blood showed ubiquitous tumor TCRs more often at resection than at routine follow-up.

CDR3 length: 13 residues. Deletions cut 1 base from V and 3 bases from J, with 6 bases between. CDR1 MDHEN and CDR2 SYDVKM come from the germline V gene. As concerns this clonotype: Its antigen is still unknown. Since a much larger clone is just one base distant, this may be a read error.

TCRdb itself ran the 5' RACE reads through MiXCR, one entry per CDR3 protein. Of 49,000 or so distinct CDR3 sequences in the sample, 12% are singletons; the top ten hold 42%. Time point indicated: sample taken at primary tumor resection. Without sorting, whole RNA was sequenced from tumor, nontumor lung or frozen PBMC. This TCR was recovered from a female donor with early-stage non-small cell lung cancer. The chain carries TRBV28 and TRBJ1-1, with D perhaps TRBD1 (6 bases). The material was PBMCs, obtained at surgery. The CDR3 is CASSLSGDTEAFF. The CDR3 nucleotides are TGTGCCAGCAGTTTATCAGGGGACACTGAAGCTTTCTTT.